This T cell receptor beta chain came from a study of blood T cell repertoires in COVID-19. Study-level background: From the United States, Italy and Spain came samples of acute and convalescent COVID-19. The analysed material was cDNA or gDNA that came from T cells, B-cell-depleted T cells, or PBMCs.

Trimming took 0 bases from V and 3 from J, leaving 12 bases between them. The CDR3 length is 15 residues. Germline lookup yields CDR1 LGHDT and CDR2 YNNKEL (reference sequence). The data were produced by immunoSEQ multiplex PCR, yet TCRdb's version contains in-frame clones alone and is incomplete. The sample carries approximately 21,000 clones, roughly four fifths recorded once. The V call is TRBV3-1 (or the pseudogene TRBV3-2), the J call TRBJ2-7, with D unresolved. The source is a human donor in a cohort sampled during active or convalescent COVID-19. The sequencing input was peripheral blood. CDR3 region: CASSQDSAPSYEQYF. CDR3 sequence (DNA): TGTGCCAGCAGCCAAGATTCAGCGCCTAGCTACGAGCAGTACTTC.